This T cell receptor beta chain emerged from a study of shared clonotypes between healthy human individuals. Study-wide results and limits: Clonotype sharing across a few donors was observed for 4% to 5.5% of naive CD4 clonotypes.

The assay was immunoSEQ multiplex PCR, and TCRdb's table has in-frame clones only and misses some. The table shows some 2,000,000 clones, with 85% to 95% occurring only once. Adult Caucasians living in Nashville, Tennessee made up all of the donors. The germline V gene encodes CDR1 SGHAT and CDR2 FQNNGV. The CDR3 runs 15 residues. Trimming cost V 2 bases and J 3 bases, with 11 bases left between them. Regarding this clone: Its antigen is currently unknown.

This TCR derives from a man aged 18-30 years in good health. The chain joins TRBV11-2 to TRBJ1-5; the D gene is possibly TRBD1 (5 bases). The sample comprised naive CD4+ T cells sorted from blood. The subset: CD45RA+ positively selected. The CDR3 is CASSLSSGNNQPQHF. As DNA, the CDR3 is TGTGCCAGCAGCTTATCCTCAGGGAACAATCAGCCCCAGCATTTT. The full variable domain, its missing parts supplied by reference TRBV11-2 and TRBJ1-5, is EAGVAQSPRYKIIEKRQSVAFWCNPISGHATLYWYQQILGQGPKLLIQFQNNGVVDDSQLPKDRFSAERLKGVDSTLKIQPAKLEDSAVYLCASSLSSGNNQPQHFGDGTRLSIL.